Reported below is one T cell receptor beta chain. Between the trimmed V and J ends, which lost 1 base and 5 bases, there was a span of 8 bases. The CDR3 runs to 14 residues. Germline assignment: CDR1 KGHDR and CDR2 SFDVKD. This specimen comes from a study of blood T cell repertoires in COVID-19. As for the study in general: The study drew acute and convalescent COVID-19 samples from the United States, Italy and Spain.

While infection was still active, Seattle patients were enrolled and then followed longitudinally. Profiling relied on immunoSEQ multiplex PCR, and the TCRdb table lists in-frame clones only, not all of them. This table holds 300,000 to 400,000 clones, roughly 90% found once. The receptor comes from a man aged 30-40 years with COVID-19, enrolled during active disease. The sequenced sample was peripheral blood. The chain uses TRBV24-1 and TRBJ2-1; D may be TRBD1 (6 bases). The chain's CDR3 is CATSDFTGNNEQFF. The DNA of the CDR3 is TGTGCCACCAGTGATTTCACAGGGAACAATGAGCAGTTCTTC.